This T cell receptor beta chain was obtained from a study of control samples from healthy donors and cancer patients. The protocol was immunoSEQ multiplex PCR, while the TCRdb copy is restricted to in-frame clones and leaves out a portion. Of tens of thousands of clones in the sample, around 84% were seen once. The CDR3 has 13 residues. Germline trimming cut 3 bases from V and 3 bases from J; bases unmatched to any gene: 2. The germline CDR1 and CDR2 sequences are SGHNT and YYREEE (reference sequence). The gene calls are TRBV5-4 and TRBJ2-7; 8 nucleotides align to TRBD2. The receptor was isolated from a man between 60 and 70 years old with head and neck cancer. The sample comprised PBMCs. The CDR3 sequence is CASSSGTSYEQYF. DNA of the CDR3: TGTGCCAGCAGCTCGGGGACTAGCTACGAGCAGTACTTC.